Below are 10 T cell receptor beta chains sequenced from a single sample in a study of beta chain features in type 1 diabetes. Investigators reverse transcribed all isolated RNA, so they sequenced expressed TCRB transcripts. Generated by immunoSEQ multiplex PCR, the TCRdb table keeps only in-frame clones and is missing some. This table has fewer than 900,000 clones, 15% to 20% appearing once. The sequencing sample was made of naive CD4+ T cells from blood. All receptors come from a woman aged 18-29 years in good health.

The V and J genes are TRBV7-6 and TRBJ2-3; D unresolved. Germline CDR1 reads SGHVS; CDR2 reads FNYEAQ. There are 14 residues in the CDR3. V lost 5 bases and J lost 2, with 11 bases in between. This chain's CDR3 is CASSHLQHTDTQYF. DNA for the CDR3: TGTGCCAGCAGCCACCTCCAGCACACAGATACGCAGTATTTT.

This rearrangement joins TRBV9 to TRBJ1-4, with 9 bases identical to TRBD1. J gave up 6 bases and V 4 bases, and 4 bases lay outside the gene matches. There are 14 residues in the CDR3. Per the germline V gene, CDR1 is SGDLS and CDR2 is YYNGEE. CDR3 residues: CASSTGTGHEKLFF. The CDR3 bases are TGTGCCAGCAGCACCGGGACAGGGCATGAAAAACTGTTTTTT.

This clone was detected once. The chain couples TRBV6-1 to TRBJ2-2; D gene ambiguous. This CDR3 spans 14 amino acids. Germline V CDR1 and CDR2: MNHNS, SASEGT. Trimming cost V 6 bases and J 0 bases, with 8 bases left between them. The CDR3 loop is CASRIMTNTGELFF. As DNA, the CDR3 is TGTGCCAGCAGGATTATGACGAACACCGGGGAGCTGTTTTTT.

The chain employs TRBV6-5 and TRBJ2-1; D is ambiguous. Germline V gene data show CDR1 as MNHEY and CDR2 as SVGAGI. Trimming took off 1 base at V and 8 bases at J, with 6 bases between the two ends. The length of the CDR3 is 12 residues. The chain's CDR3 is CASSYYIDEQFF. The CDR3 nucleotides are TGTGCCAGCAGTTACTACATCGATGAGCAGTTCTTC.

This clone was counted a few times. The chain couples TRBV5-1 to TRBJ2-3; unclear D gene. The germline CDR1 and CDR2 sequences are SGHRS and YFSETQ. The V end lost 0 bases, the J end lost 5 bases, and 10 bases lay between the germline ends. This CDR3 has 14 amino acids. DNA for the CDR3: TGCGCCAGCAGCTTGGACTCATTCGGAGATACGCAGTATTTT. Encoded protein: CASSLDSFGDTQYF.

The chain employs TRBV2 and TRBJ2-1; a possible D gene is TRBD2 (6 bases). Germline values: CDR1 SNHLY, CDR2 FYNNEI. The CDR3 runs 14 residues. Trimming shortened V by 7 bases and J by 9 bases, and 19 bases separated the two germline ends. The CDR3 is CASISDRDLSEQFF. The CDR3 bases are TGTGCCAGCATCTCGGACCGGGACTTGAGTGAGCAGTTCTTC. Looking up the rest from reference TRBV2 and TRBJ2-1 gives the full variable domain: EPEVTQTPSHQVTQMGQEVILRCVPISNHLYFYWYRQILGQKVEFLVSFYNNEISEKSEIFDDQFSVERPDGSNFTLKIRSTKLEDSAMYFCASISDRDLSEQFFGPGTRLTVL.

The chain has TRBV4-1 and TRBJ2-7, with no clear D. Germline V gene data show CDR1 as MGHRA and CDR2 as YSYEKL. This CDR3 contains 17 residues. Between the trimmed V and J ends, which lost 0 bases and 0 bases, there was a span of 15 bases. This chain's CDR3 is CASSQDRLGRSSYEQYF. The CDR3 nucleotides read TGCGCCAGCAGCCAAGATCGACTGGGCCGGAGCTCCTACGAGCAGTACTTC.

The chain is built from TRBV7-2 and TRBJ2-5; D not resolved. Germline V lookup: CDR1 SGHTA, CDR2 FQGNSA. CDR3 size: 13 residues. The V end lost 5 bases, the J end lost 9 bases, and 16 bases lay between the germline ends. CDR3 nucleotide sequence: TGTGCCAGCAGCCGTAGTATCGAGGAGCCCCAGTACTTC. Translation gives CASSRSIEEPQYF.

This clone was counted a few times. The genes are TRBV7-8 and TRBJ2-2, with D possibly matching TRBD2 (5 bases). Per the germline V gene, CDR1 is SGHVS and CDR2 is FQNEAQ. The V gene lost 4 bases and the J gene lost 6 bases, with 18 bases spanning the gap. There are 16 residues in the CDR3. As DNA, the CDR3 is TGTGCCAGCAGCTCCACCCCGCATACACTAGCCGGGGAGCTGTTTTTT. This translates into CASSSTPHTLAGELFF.

The rearrangement uses TRBV19 and TRBJ2-6, with D unresolved. Trimming pared 5 bases from V and 0 bases from J, leaving 8 bases between. Germline CDR1 and CDR2: LNHDA and SQIVND (reference sequence). The CDR3 has 15 amino acids. CDR3 in amino acids: CASSLASSGANVLTF. The CDR3 DNA is TGTGCCAGTAGTCTGGCCAGCTCTGGGGCCAACGTCCTGACTTTC.